The 12 T cell receptor beta chains reported below all come from one sample, sequenced in a study of regulatory T cells in long-lasting Graves disease. Arm-PCR of CDR3 regions with iRepertoire HTBI primers generated TCR beta libraries. TCRdb reprocessed the multiplex PCR reads with MiXCR, giving one entry per CDR3 protein. The sample shows 400,000 to 450,000 distinct CDR3 sequences, more than 12% of them seen only once. As to time point: newly diagnosed GD, antithyroid drugs for less than 3 months. PBMC RNA served as the TCR library source. A further study also used this sample, focusing on T cells in Graves' hyperthyroidism and ophthalmopathy.

The specimen was peripheral blood mononuclear cells (PBMCs), collected at new diagnosis, from a patient treated with antithyroid drugs. The receptors were gathered from a woman in her thirties with Graves disease.

This clonotype was observed at least ten times. This rearrangement joins TRBV2 to TRBJ1-2; 8 bases are a match to TRBD1. Trimming cost V 9 bases and J 0 bases; bases outside gene matches: 3. In germline, CDR1 is SNHLY, CDR2 FYNNEI. The CDR3 extends over 13 amino acids. CDR3 residues: CARGTGSNYGYTF. CDR3 bases: TGTGCCAGAGGGACAGGCTCTAACTATGGCTACACCTTC.

The rearrangement joins TRBV20-1 to TRBJ2-1; 11 nucleotides match TRBD2. The CDR3 consists of 15 residues. Germline-derived CDR1 and CDR2 are DFQATT and SNEGSKA (reference sequence). This CDR3 reads CSPPGLAVFHNEQFF. CDR3 nucleotide sequence: TGCAGCCCACCGGGACTAGCGGTCTTTCACAATGAGCAGTTCTTC.

V is TRBV25-1 and J is TRBJ2-7, with D possibly being TRBD1 or TRBD2 (5 bases each). Trimming took 4 bases from V and 4 from J, leaving 20 bases between them. The germline gives CDR1 MGHDK, CDR2 SYGVNS. CDR3 length equals 16 residues. The CDR3 is CASSGLLGTTAYEQYF. DNA of the CDR3: TGTGCCAGCAGTGGCCTGCTCGGGACCACGGCTTACGAGCAGTACTTC.

This clonotype was detected many times. J is TRBJ1-2 and V is TRBV29-1; D gene uncertain. The germline gives CDR1 SQVTM, CDR2 ANQGSEA. The CDR3 has 12 amino acids. Trimming stripped 4 bases from V and 2 bases from J, with 8 bases between. Here the CDR3 DNA reads TGCAGCGTTGCGTACAGCAACTATGGCTACACCTTC. This encodes CSVAYSNYGYTF.

The chain combines TRBV2 with TRBJ2-3, with TRBD2 identical over 7 bases. Germline V CDR1 and CDR2: SNHLY, FYNNEI. The trim removed 6 bases at V and 1 base at J, leaving 16 bases unmatched. This CDR3 comprises 18 residues. The CDR3 sequence is CASRTSPFLAGRTDTQYF. The CDR3 DNA is TGTGCCAGCAGGACCAGCCCTTTTTTAGCGGGCCGCACAGATACGCAGTATTTT.

This clonotype came up many times. The chain combines TRBV6-1 with TRBJ2-3; D gene ambiguous. Germline CDR1 is MNHNS and CDR2 is SASEGT. The CDR3 is 15 amino acids. V lost 7 bases, J lost 0 bases, and 14 bases lay in between. The CDR3 protein is CASNGGVYSTDTQYF. For the CDR3, the DNA is TGTGCCAGCAATGGCGGAGTTTACAGCACAGATACGCAGTATTTT.

This clonotype was detected ten times or more. CDR3 bases: TGCGCCAGCAGCCAAGATTCTATGAACACTGAAGCTTTCTTT. Protein sequence: CASSQDSMNTEAFF. The chain joins TRBV4-1 to TRBJ1-1, with D unresolved. This CDR3 is built from 14 residues. The germline V gene has CDR1 MGHRA and CDR2 YSYEKL. Between the trimmed V and J ends, which lost 0 bases and 0 bases, there was a span of 5 bases.

V usage is TRBV7-9 and J usage is TRBJ1-1, with no clear D. Germline V gene data show CDR1 as SEHNR and CDR2 as FQNEAQ (reference sequence). The length of the CDR3 is 15 residues. Trimming stripped 4 bases from V and 4 bases from J, with 16 bases between. The CDR3 DNA reads as TGTGCCAGCAGCTACACAATGAGTCGCGGCACTGAAGCTTTCTTT. It translates to CASSYTMSRGTEAFF.

In its sample, this clonotype was seen a few times. The V and J genes are TRBV6-1 and TRBJ2-2, with TRBD2 identical over 8 bases. Germline loops: CDR1 MNHNS, CDR2 SASEGT. The junction had 10 bases not matched to a gene; V was cut back by 8 bases and J by 5 bases. The CDR3 has 15 amino acids. CDR3 nucleotide sequence: TGTGCCAGCGGGCTGCAAGCGGGAGATACCGGGGAGCTGTTTTTT. Its translation is CASGLQAGDTGELFF.

Many counts were recorded for this clonotype. The chain combines TRBV6-1 with TRBJ2-7, with D perhaps TRBD1 (5 bases). The ends were cut back, 4 bases at V and 0 bases at J, with 13 bases in the middle. Germline V gene lookup returns CDR1 MNHNS and CDR2 SASEGT. The CDR3 runs 15 residues. DNA of the CDR3: TGTGCCAGCAGTGGCCAAGACAGCTCCTCCTACGAGCAGTACTTC. Its translation is CASSGQDSSSYEQYF.

Concerning this clonotype itself: Since a much larger clone is just one base distant, this may be a read error. V and J are TRBV5-1 and TRBJ2-3; 7 bases line up with TRBD2. Trimming took 3 bases from V and 0 from J; bases not matched to a gene: 13. The CDR3 has 18 amino acids. CDR1 and CDR2 (germline): SGHRS, YFSETQ. For the CDR3, the DNA is TGCGCCAGCAGCTCCGGACTAGTGGGAGGGTCGAGCACAGATACGCAGTATTTT. Translation gives CASSSGLVGGSSTDTQYF.

This clonotype was counted many times. V and J are TRBV12-3 or TRBV12-4 and TRBJ2-7, with D unresolved. The CDR3 runs to 13 residues. Deletions cut 6 bases from V and 0 bases from J, with 9 bases between. CDR3: CASRTTGSYEQYF. CDR3 bases: TGTGCCAGCAGGACGACCGGCTCCTACGAGCAGTACTTC.